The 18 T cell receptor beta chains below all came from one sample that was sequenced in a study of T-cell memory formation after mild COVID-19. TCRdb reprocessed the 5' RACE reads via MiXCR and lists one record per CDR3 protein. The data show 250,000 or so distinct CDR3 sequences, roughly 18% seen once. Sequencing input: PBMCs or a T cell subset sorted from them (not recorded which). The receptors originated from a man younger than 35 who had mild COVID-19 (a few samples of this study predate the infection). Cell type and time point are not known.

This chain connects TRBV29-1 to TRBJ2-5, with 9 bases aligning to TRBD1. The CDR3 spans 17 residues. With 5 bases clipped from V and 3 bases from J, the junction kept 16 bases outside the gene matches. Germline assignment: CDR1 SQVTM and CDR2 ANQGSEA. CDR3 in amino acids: CSVTPRPGTGRKETQYF. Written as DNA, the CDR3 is TGCAGCGTTACCCCGAGGCCAGGGACAGGGAGGAAAGAGACCCAGTACTTC.

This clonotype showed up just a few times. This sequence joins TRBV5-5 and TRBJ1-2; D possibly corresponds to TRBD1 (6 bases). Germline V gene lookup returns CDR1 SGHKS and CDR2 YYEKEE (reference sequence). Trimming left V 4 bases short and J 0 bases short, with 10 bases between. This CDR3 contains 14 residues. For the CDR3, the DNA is TGTGCCAGCAGCACCGGGACATCTAACTATGGCTACACCTTC. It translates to CASSTGTSNYGYTF.

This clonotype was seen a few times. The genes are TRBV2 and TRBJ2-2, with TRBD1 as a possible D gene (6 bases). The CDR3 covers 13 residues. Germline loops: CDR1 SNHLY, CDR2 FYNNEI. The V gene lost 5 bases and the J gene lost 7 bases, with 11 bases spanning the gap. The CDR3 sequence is CASSPWTDGELFF. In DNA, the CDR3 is TGTGCCAGCAGTCCCTGGACAGACGGGGAGCTGTTTTTT.

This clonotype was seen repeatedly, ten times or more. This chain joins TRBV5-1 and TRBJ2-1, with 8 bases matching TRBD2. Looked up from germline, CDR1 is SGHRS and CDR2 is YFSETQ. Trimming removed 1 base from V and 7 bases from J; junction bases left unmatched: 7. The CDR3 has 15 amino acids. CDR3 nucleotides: TGCGCCAGCAGCTTGAATGCGGGGGGAGGGAATGAGCAGTTCTTC. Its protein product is CASSLNAGGGNEQFF.

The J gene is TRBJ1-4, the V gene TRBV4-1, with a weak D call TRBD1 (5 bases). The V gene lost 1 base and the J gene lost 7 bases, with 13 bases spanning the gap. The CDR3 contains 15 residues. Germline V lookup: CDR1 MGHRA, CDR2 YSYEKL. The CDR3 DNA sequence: TGCGCCAGCAGCCAAGTCCAGGGAAGTTTTGAAAAACTGTTTTTT. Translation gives CASSQVQGSFEKLFF.

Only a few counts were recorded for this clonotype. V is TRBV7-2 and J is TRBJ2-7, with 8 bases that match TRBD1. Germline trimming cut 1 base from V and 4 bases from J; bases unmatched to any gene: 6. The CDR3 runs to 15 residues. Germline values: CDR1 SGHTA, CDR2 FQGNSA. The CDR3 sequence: CASSLGDRTLYEQYF. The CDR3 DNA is TGTGCCAGCAGCTTAGGGGACAGGACACTTTACGAGCAGTACTTC.

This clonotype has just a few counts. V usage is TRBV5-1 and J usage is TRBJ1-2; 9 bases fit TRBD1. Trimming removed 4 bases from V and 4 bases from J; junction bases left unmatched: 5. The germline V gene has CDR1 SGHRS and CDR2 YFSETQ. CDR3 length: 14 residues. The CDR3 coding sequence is TGCGCCAGCAGCGAGGGACAGGGAACCTATGGCTACACCTTC. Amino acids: CASSEGQGTYGYTF.

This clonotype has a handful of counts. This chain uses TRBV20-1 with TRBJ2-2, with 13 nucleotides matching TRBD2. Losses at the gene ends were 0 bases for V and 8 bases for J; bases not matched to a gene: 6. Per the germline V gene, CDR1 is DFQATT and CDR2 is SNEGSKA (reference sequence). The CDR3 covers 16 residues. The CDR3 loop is CSARDWTSGGSGELFF. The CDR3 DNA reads TGCAGTGCTAGAGATTGGACTAGCGGGGGATCGGGGGAGCTGTTTTTT.

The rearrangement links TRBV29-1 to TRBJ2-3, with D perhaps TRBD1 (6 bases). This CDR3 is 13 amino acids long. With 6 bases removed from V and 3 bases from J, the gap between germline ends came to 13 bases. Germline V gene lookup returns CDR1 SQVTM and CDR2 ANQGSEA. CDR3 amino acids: CSVDFGQTDTQYF. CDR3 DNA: TGCAGCGTGGATTTCGGACAGACAGATACGCAGTATTTT.

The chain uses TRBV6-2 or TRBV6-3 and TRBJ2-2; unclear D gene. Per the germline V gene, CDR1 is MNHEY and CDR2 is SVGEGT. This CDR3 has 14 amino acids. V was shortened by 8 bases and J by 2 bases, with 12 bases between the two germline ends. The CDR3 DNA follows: TGTGCCAGCCGGCCGTTTACAAACACCGGGGAGCTGTTTTTT. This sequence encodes CASRPFTNTGELFF.

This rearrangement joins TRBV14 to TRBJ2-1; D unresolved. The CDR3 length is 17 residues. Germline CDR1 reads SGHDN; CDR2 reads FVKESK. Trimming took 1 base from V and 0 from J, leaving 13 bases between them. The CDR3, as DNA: TGTGCCAGCAGCCAAGGTGGGTTCCTGAGCTCCTACAATGAGCAGTTCTTC. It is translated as CASSQGGFLSSYNEQFF.

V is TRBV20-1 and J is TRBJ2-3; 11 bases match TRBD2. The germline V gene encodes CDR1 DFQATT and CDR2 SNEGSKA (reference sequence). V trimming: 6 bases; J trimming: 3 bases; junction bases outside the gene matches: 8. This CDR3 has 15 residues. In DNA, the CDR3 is TGCAGTGCCGGGAATAGCGGGGGGGCGACAGATACGCAGTATTTT. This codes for CSAGNSGGATDTQYF.

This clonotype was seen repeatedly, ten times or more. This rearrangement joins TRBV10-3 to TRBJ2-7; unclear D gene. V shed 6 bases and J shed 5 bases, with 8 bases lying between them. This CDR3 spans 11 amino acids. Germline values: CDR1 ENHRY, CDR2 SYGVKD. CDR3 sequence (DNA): TGTGCCATCAGATTGGCAGACGAGCAGTACTTC. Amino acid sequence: CAIRLADEQYF.

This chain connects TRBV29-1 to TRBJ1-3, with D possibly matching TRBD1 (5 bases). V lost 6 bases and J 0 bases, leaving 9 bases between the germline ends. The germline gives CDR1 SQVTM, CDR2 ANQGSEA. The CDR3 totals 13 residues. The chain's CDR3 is CSVDGHSGNTIYF. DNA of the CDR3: TGCAGCGTGGACGGACACTCTGGAAACACCATATATTTT.

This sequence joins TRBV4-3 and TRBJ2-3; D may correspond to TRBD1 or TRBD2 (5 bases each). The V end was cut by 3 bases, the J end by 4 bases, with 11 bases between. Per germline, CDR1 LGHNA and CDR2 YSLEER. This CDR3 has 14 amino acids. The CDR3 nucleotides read TGCGCCAGCAGCCAGGGGCTCGGGGCAGATACGCAGTATTTT. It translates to CASSQGLGADTQYF.

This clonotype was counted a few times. The CDR3: CASSFAGGADTGELFF. The CDR3 coding sequence is TGTGCCAGCAGCTTTGCCGGGGGCGCAGACACCGGGGAGCTGTTTTTT. J is TRBJ2-2 and V is TRBV7-2, with D tentatively TRBD1 or TRBD2 (6 bases each). V lost 3 bases to trimming and J lost 3 bases, with 14 bases between them. There are 16 residues in the CDR3. CDR1 and CDR2 from the germline V gene are SGHTA and FQGNSA.

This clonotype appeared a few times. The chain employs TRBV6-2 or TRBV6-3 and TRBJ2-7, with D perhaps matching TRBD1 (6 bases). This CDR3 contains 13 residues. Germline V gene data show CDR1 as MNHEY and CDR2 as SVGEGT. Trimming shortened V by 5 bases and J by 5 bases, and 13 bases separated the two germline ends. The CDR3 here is CASSPQGFHEQYV. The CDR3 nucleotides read TGTGCCAGCAGTCCACAGGGTTTCCACGAGCAGTACGTC.

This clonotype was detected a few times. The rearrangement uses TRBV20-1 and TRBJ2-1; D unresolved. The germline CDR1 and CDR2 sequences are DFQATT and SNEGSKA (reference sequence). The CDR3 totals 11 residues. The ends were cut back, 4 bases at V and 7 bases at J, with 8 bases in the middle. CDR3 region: CSAKNPNEQFF. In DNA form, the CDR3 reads TGCAGTGCTAAGAACCCTAATGAGCAGTTCTTC.